This T cell receptor beta chain derives from a study of blood T cells in healthy people across ages. About the study: Template switching retrieved approximately one barcoded beta molecule for each two T cells.

Researchers collected ten milliliters of peripheral blood from every single donor. The CDR3 has 13 amino acids. Trimming took 7 bases from V and 9 from J, leaving 18 bases between them. Germline CDR1 LGHNT, CDR2 FRNRAP. PCR was performed a second time for about 7 to 12 cycles using a sample-barcoded 5' primer and a J-beta primer mix. A tag from a template-switch adaptor with 12 random nucleotides marked each cDNA molecule. TCRdb re-called the 5' RACE reads with MiXCR, one entry per CDR3 protein. There are 1.5 million to 2 million distinct CDR3 sequences in the sample; over 25% occur only once, and 7% to 9% lies in the top ten.

The chain combines TRBV12-5 with TRBJ1-1; D is undetermined. The sample consisted of blood. The TCR comes from a woman aged 25 to 39 in good health. The CDR3 sequence is CASAPMDGVKAFF. CDR3 nucleotide sequence: TGTGCTAGTGCCCCAATGGACGGGGTTAAAGCTTTCTTT. Filled out from reference TRBV12-5 and TRBJ1-1, the complete variable domain reads DARVTQTPRHKVTEMGQEVTMRCQPILGHNTVFWYRQTMMQGLELLAYFRNRAPLDDSGMPKDRFSAEMPDATLATLKIQPSEPRDSAVYFCASAPMDGVKAFFGQGTRLTVV.